This T cell receptor beta chain was sequenced for a study of T cell repertoires in cytomegalovirus infection. With regard to this clonotype: Its antigen remains unknown.

TCRdb processed the reads anew with MiXCR; each CDR3 protein has one entry. The table includes 700,000 to 950,000 distinct CDR3 sequences, around a third detected once. This receptor was identified in a human donor in good health (CMV status not recorded). Some clones in this sample may be carry-over from other donors' samples. The material sequenced was cultured CD8+ T cells from PBMCs, taken from culture after CMV antigen stimulation.

The chain's CDR3 is CASSYPQLAGLETQYF. The CDR3 bases are TGTGCCAGCAGTTACCCTCAACTAGCGGGGTTGGAGACCCAGTACTTC. The rearrangement joins TRBV6-2 or TRBV6-3 to TRBJ2-5; 10 positions agree with TRBD2. After removal of 2 bases from V and 5 bases from J, the junction contained 8 bases not matched to a gene. Germline assignment: CDR1 MNHEY and CDR2 SVGEGT. The CDR3 covers 16 residues.